This T cell receptor beta chain was documented in a study of regulatory T cells in long-lasting Graves disease. At least ten counts were recorded for this clonotype. HTBI primers from iRepertoire and Arm-PCR of CDR3 regions yielded the TCR beta libraries. TCRdb recomputed calls from the multiplex PCR reads with MiXCR, one row per CDR3 protein. The sample records 510,000 or so distinct CDR3 sequences, more than 10% being singletons. Time point denoted: newly diagnosed GD, antithyroid drugs for less than 3 months. Isolated PBMC RNA provided the starting material for the TCR library. Per the germline V gene, CDR1 is SGHRS and CDR2 is YFSETQ. J gave up 4 bases and V 0 bases, and 15 bases lay outside the gene matches. The CDR3 length is 19 residues. Another study also made use of these data, one on T cells in Graves' hyperthyroidism and ophthalmopathy. That investigation notes: The HTBI primer set served for first-round RT-PCR of the TCR CDR3.

Sequencing used peripheral blood mononuclear cells (PBMCs), obtained at new diagnosis, from a patient treated with antithyroid drugs. This sequence originates from a woman in her thirties with Graves disease. The chain is built from TRBV5-1 and TRBJ2-3, with 9 bases that match TRBD2. Here the CDR3 reads CASSLDGRRASGISDTQYF. CDR3 nucleotides: TGCGCCAGCAGCTTGGATGGCCGTAGGGCTAGCGGGATTTCAGATACGCAGTATTTT.